Listed below are T cell receptor beta chains from one sample, sequenced in a study of blood T cell repertoires in COVID-19. The repertoire was sequenced with immunoSEQ multiplex PCR; TCRdb's copy has only in-frame clones and lacks some. In the table there are 200,000 to 250,000 clones, about 83% of which are singletons. The specimen was PBMCs or T cells enriched from blood (not recorded which). The receptors stem from a woman aged 45-60 years who had been exposed to COVID-19. CDR3s include the opening cysteine and the closing phenylalanine or tryptophan. A D gene is named only where the DNA matches it firmly. Size tells how often a clone was seen (once, few, many) or the class of an expanded clone, and some rows leave it out.

J gene	clone size	V gene	D gene	CDR3 protein	CDR3 DNA
TRBJ1-6	-	TRBV27	TRBD1	CASNRQGLNSPLHF	TGTGCCAGCAATCGACAGGGTCTTAATTCACCCCTCCACTTT
TRBJ2-3	few	TRBV29-1	-	CSVEDYVTSTDTQYF	TGCAGCGTTGAAGATTATGTCACTAGCACAGATACGCAGTATTTT
TRBJ1-5	-	TRBV4-1	-	CASSLLPAGLNQPQHF	TGCGCCAGCAGCCTCCTGCCGGCAGGGCTAAATCAGCCCCAGCATTTT
TRBJ2-1	-	TRBV29-1	-	CSVEAGRNEQFF	TGCAGCGTTGAGGCGGGAAGGAATGAGCAGTTCTTC
TRBJ1-1	-	TRBV15	TRBD1	CATSLGGQGTKAFF	TGTGCCACCAGTTTGGGAGGACAGGGGACTAAAGCTTTCTTT
TRBJ1-2	-	TRBV5-1	-	CASSPQGNGYTF	TGCGCCAGCAGCCCCCAGGGTAACGGCTACACCTTC
TRBJ2-3	-	TRBV27	TRBD2	CASSLSPPTSGGGSTDTQYF	TGTGCCAGCAGTTTATCCCCCCCAACTAGCGGGGGGGGCAGCACAGATACGCAGTATTTT
TRBJ2-3	-	TRBV7-2	-	CASSPSRMAGTQYF	TGTGCCAGCAGCCCTTCGAGGATGGCGGGTACGCAGTATTTT
TRBJ2-2	-	TRBV10-3	TRBD2	CAISSGGGNTGELFF	TGTGCCATCTCGAGCGGGGGGGGAAACACCGGGGAGCTGTTTTTT
TRBJ1-2	-	TRBV19	-	CASFPTWGTFKGSYGYTF	TGTGCCAGTTTTCCCACGTGGGGGACATTCAAGGGGAGCTATGGCTACACCTTC
TRBJ1-2	-	TRBV19	-	CASSIFAATGLNYGYTF	TGTGCCAGTAGTATATTTGCCGCTACAGGGCTTAACTATGGCTACACCTTC
TRBJ1-1	once	TRBV28	TRBD1	CASKRQGIAMNTEAFF	TGTGCCAGCAAGCGACAGGGAATAGCCATGAACACTGAAGCTTTCTTT
TRBJ2-3	-	TRBV15	TRBD2	CATSPLGLAGADTQYF	TGTGCCACCAGCCCCCTAGGGCTAGCGGGGGCTGATACGCAGTATTTT
TRBJ1-5	-	TRBV5-1	-	CASSLDSYSNQPQHF	TGCGCCAGCAGCTTGGATAGCTATAGCAATCAGCCCCAGCATTTT
TRBJ2-7	once	TRBV7-2	-	CASSFLNPGVGEQYF	TGTGCCAGCAGCTTTCTCAATCCCGGGGTAGGGGAGCAGTACTTC
TRBJ2-1	-	TRBV28	TRBD2	CASSPRGVGYNEQFF	TGTGCCAGCAGTCCTCGGGGGGTGGGGTACAATGAGCAGTTCTTC
TRBJ2-5	once	TRBV10-2	TRBD2	CASSDTGGVQETQYF	TGCGCCAGCAGTGATACGGGGGGTGTCCAAGAGACCCAGTACTTC
TRBJ2-3	-	TRBV13	-	CASSSRVSNTDTQYF	TGTGCCAGCAGCTCCCGGGTCAGCAACACAGATACGCAGTATTTT
TRBJ1-2	once	TRBV5-1	TRBD1	CASSVEMGQPIYGYTF	TGCGCCAGCAGCGTAGAGATGGGACAGCCGATCTATGGCTACACCTTC
TRBJ1-2	-	TRBV10-3	-	CATRTEPPNYGYTF	TGTGCCACCCGAACAGAACCCCCTAACTATGGCTACACCTTC
TRBJ2-3	-	TRBV28	-	CASSLVSGTQYF	TGTGCCAGCAGTTTAGTGTCCGGTACGCAGTATTTT
TRBJ2-7	few	TRBV7-9	-	CASSLGSGQGAHEQYF	TGTGCCAGCAGCTTAGGAAGCGGGCAGGGCGCCCACGAGCAGTACTTC
TRBJ1-6	few	TRBV6-2/TRBV6-3	TRBD1	CASSLRQGDNSPLHF	TGTGCCAGCAGCCTCCGACAGGGCGATAATTCACCCCTCCACTTT
TRBJ2-5	-	TRBV5-6	-	CASSLSGRGETQYF	TGTGCCAGCAGCTTGAGCGGCAGGGGAGAGACCCAGTACTTC
TRBJ2-7	-	TRBV7-9	TRBD2	CASGTGGGLYEQYF	TGTGCCAGCGGGACGGGCGGGGGGCTATACGAGCAGTACTTC
TRBJ2-5	few	TRBV18	-	CASSRGTQETQYF	TGTGCCAGCTCACGGGGCACTCAAGAGACCCAGTACTTC
TRBJ1-3	many	TRBV10-1	-	CASSPSGFGNTIYF	TGCGCCAGCAGCCCCTCAGGGTTTGGAAACACCATATATTTT
TRBJ2-6	-	TRBV3-1/TRBV3-2	-	CASSQEGPPLGANVLTF	TGTGCCAGCAGCCAGGAGGGCCCTCCCTTGGGGGCCAACGTCCTGACTTTC
TRBJ2-5	once	TRBV29-1	-	CSVVDRLQETQYF	TGCAGCGTTGTGGACAGACTTCAAGAGACCCAGTACTTC
TRBJ2-2	-	TRBV21-1	-	CASSKEVGGRSRTGELFF	TGTGCCAGCAGCAAAGAGGTAGGTGGAAGGAGTAGGACCGGGGAGCTGTTTTTT
TRBJ2-5	-	TRBV2	-	CASSGVRPEETQYF	TGTGCCAGCAGTGGGGTGAGGCCAGAAGAGACCCAGTACTTC
TRBJ2-1	once	TRBV5-1	-	CASSRNEQFF	TGCGCCAGCAGCCGCAATGAGCAGTTCTTC
TRBJ1-2	-	TRBV6-5	-	CASSYSDSYYGYTF	TGTGCCAGCAGTTACTCGGACAGCTACTATGGCTACACCTTC
TRBJ2-6	-	TRBV2	-	CASSLLKSGANVLTF	TGTGCCAGCAGCTTGTTAAAATCTGGGGCCAACGTCCTGACTTTC
TRBJ1-1	-	TRBV6-1	-	CASSEVWDILNTEAFF	TGTGCCAGCAGTGAAGTGTGGGACATACTGAACACTGAAGCTTTCTTT
TRBJ2-1	-	TRBV7-2	TRBD2	CASSLQGGGLYNEQFF	TGTGCCAGCAGCTTACAGGGCGGGGGGCTCTACAATGAGCAGTTCTTC